The T cell receptor beta chain described here comes from a study of blood T cell repertoires in COVID-19. The overall study: Donors in the United States, Italy and Spain gave samples during acute or convalescent COVID-19. Sources were T cells, B-cell-depleted T cells, or PBMCs; the material itself was cDNA or gDNA.

CDR1 is LNHDA and CDR2 is SQIVND in the germline V gene (reference sequence). Trimming took off 11 bases at V and 4 bases at J, with 15 bases between the two ends. The CDR3 has 13 residues. Per the study methods: How many nucleated cells were present was estimated from reference gene primer amplification. Data came from immunoSEQ multiplex PCR; TCRdb stores just in-frame clones and leaves some out. For V, J and clone size, that table is used; D and trimming come from the DNA. The sample includes about 230,000 clones, 88% of them seen just once. The source of this sequence is an older woman with acute or convalescent COVID-19. Sequenced input: peripheral blood. The V and J genes are TRBV19 and TRBJ1-5; a weak D match, TRBD1 (5 bases). The CDR3 is CARAAGKNQPQHF. The DNA for the CDR3 is TGTGCCCGGGCGGCAGGGAAAAATCAGCCCCAGCATTTT.